Listed here are 17 T cell receptor beta chains from one sample, sequenced in a study of cytomegalovirus exposure and HLA in healthy donors. Method: immunoSEQ multiplex PCR; TCRdb's copy keeps in-frame clones and lacks some. This table has hundreds of thousands of clones, roughly 84% appearing once. The specimen was PBMCs. These receptors originate from a woman in her twenties or thirties in good health and CMV-seropositive.

The V and J genes are TRBV9 and TRBJ1-5, with D possibly matching TRBD1 (6 bases). CDR3 length: 14 amino acids. Trimming removed 3 bases from V and 4 bases from J, with 11 bases in between. In germline, CDR1 is SGDLS, CDR2 YYNGEE. Here the CDR3 reads CASSAQGSNQPQHF. Written as DNA, the CDR3 is TGTGCCAGCAGCGCACAGGGTTCTAATCAGCCCCAGCATTTT.

The CDR3 here is CASSANEPYEQYF. In DNA form, the CDR3 reads TGTGCCAGCAGTGCTAACGAGCCCTACGAGCAGTACTTC. The J gene is TRBJ2-7, the V gene TRBV2; D gene ambiguous. This CDR3 has 13 residues. Germline CDR1 and CDR2: SNHLY and FYNNEI. Trimming shortened V by 4 bases and J by 2 bases, and 9 bases separated the two germline ends.

The genes are TRBV7-2 and TRBJ2-6; D unresolved. Germline-derived CDR1 and CDR2 are SGHTA and FQGNSA. V was cut by 3 bases and J by 0 bases, with 3 bases left in between. The CDR3 loop spans 14 amino acids. The CDR3 nucleotides read TGTGCCAGCAGCTTCAACTCTGGGGCCAACGTCCTGACTTTC. The encoded protein is CASSFNSGANVLTF.

The chain employs TRBV6-1 and TRBJ2-5; 8 bases line up with TRBD1. The CDR3 runs to 16 residues. Germline V gene data show CDR1 as MNHNS and CDR2 as SASEGT. Losses at the gene ends were 3 bases for V and 1 base for J; bases not matched to a gene: 7. The chain's CDR3 is CASSDFGTGLQETQYF. CDR3 in DNA: TGTGCCAGCAGTGACTTTGGGACAGGTCTCCAAGAGACCCAGTACTTC.

The rearrangement links TRBV11-2 to TRBJ2-7; the D gene could be TRBD1 or TRBD2 (5 bases each). CDR3 size: 15 residues. Trimming shortened V by 1 base and J by 3 bases, and 13 bases separated the two germline ends. Germline V gene sequence: CDR1 SGHAT, CDR2 FQNNGV. CDR3: CASSLGPGSRYEQYF. Written as DNA, the CDR3 is TGTGCCAGCAGCTTAGGGCCAGGGAGTCGCTACGAGCAGTACTTC. Together with reference TRBV11-2 and TRBJ2-7, the CDR3 gives the full variable domain: EAGVAQSPRYKIIEKRQSVAFWCNPISGHATLYWYQQILGQGPKLLIQFQNNGVVDDSQLPKDRFSAERLKGVDSTLKIQPAKLEDSAVYLCASSLGPGSRYEQYFGPGTRLTVT.

V usage is TRBV6-5 and J usage is TRBJ1-2, with TRBD1 matching 7 bases. The CDR3 spans 14 residues. The junction had 12 bases not matched to a gene; V was cut back by 6 bases and J by 8 bases. Germline loops: CDR1 MNHEY, CDR2 SVGAGI. CDR3 region: CASSPTQGRWGYTF. The CDR3, as DNA: TGTGCCAGCAGCCCTACACAGGGGAGGTGGGGCTACACCTTC.

The chain links TRBV6-5 to TRBJ2-7; D not resolved. Per germline, CDR1 MNHEY and CDR2 SVGAGI. V dropped 1 base and J dropped 0 bases, with 10 bases sitting between them. The CDR3 contains 15 residues. The CDR3 DNA reads TGTGCCAGCAGTTACTTGAATCCTCCCTCCTACGAGCAGTACTTC. Its protein is CASSYLNPPSYEQYF.

V and J are TRBV7-9 and TRBJ2-7; 7 bases align to TRBD1. Germline trimming cut 6 bases from V and 0 bases from J; bases unmatched to any gene: 8. Per germline, CDR1 SEHNR and CDR2 FQNEAQ (reference sequence). The CDR3 is 15 residues long. The CDR3 DNA reads as TGTGCCAGCAGTCCACAGGGGTTCTCCTCCTACGAGCAGTACTTC. Its protein is CASSPQGFSSYEQYF.

This sequence joins TRBV6-1 and TRBJ1-2, with D unresolved. The CDR3 length is 13 residues. The germline V gene encodes CDR1 MNHNS and CDR2 SASEGT. With 4 bases removed from V and 5 bases from J, the gap between germline ends came to 11 bases. The CDR3 loop reads CASSVPLSYGYTF. CDR3 bases: TGTGCCAGCAGTGTCCCCCTTTCTTATGGCTACACCTTC.

V is TRBV19 and J is TRBJ2-3, with D maybe TRBD1 (5 bases). The ends were cut back, 4 bases at V and 2 bases at J, with 10 bases in the middle. This CDR3 contains 14 residues. Germline-derived CDR1 and CDR2 are LNHDA and SQIVND (reference sequence). The CDR3 sequence is CASSTTADTDTQYF. The CDR3 DNA reads as TGTGCCAGTAGTACGACAGCAGACACAGATACGCAGTATTTT.

The gene calls are TRBV9 and TRBJ2-2; a possible D gene is TRBD2 (6 bases). CDR1 and CDR2 (germline): SGDLS, YYNGEE. The germline V and J ends were trimmed by 4 bases and 4 bases, with 14 bases remaining between them. The CDR3 consists of 15 residues. This CDR3 is CASSFVADSTGELFF. The CDR3, as DNA: TGTGCCAGCAGCTTTGTAGCGGACTCCACCGGGGAGCTGTTTTTT.

The chain links TRBV19 to TRBJ1-5; 7 bases map to TRBD1. The V gene end was trimmed by 4 bases and the J gene end by 7 bases; junction bases not matched to a gene: 4. From germline, CDR1 is LNHDA and CDR2 SQIVND (reference sequence). This CDR3 contains 13 residues. The CDR3 sequence: CASSTAGGQPQHF. In DNA form, the CDR3 reads TGTGCCAGTAGTACAGCAGGGGGACAGCCCCAGCATTTT.

The chain links TRBV28 to TRBJ2-5, with D possibly being TRBD2 (6 bases). The germline V gene encodes CDR1 MDHEN and CDR2 SYDVKM. Trimming stripped 4 bases from V and 5 bases from J, with 23 bases between. There are 17 residues in the CDR3. CDR3 sequence (DNA): TGTGCCAGCAGTTCCCGTCGGCGGGGAGGTAGCAAGGAGACCCAGTACTTC. This encodes CASSSRRRGGSKETQYF.

CDR3 coding DNA: TGTGCCTGGATGCCGGATTACAATGAGCAGTTCTTC. Amino acid sequence: CAWMPDYNEQFF. This chain links TRBV30 with TRBJ2-1, with no clear D. There are 12 residues in the CDR3. V lost 4 bases and J lost 4, with 8 bases in between. CDR1 GTSNPN and CDR2 SVGIG come from the germline V gene (reference sequence).

V usage is TRBV25-1 and J usage is TRBJ1-2; D is possibly TRBD1 (6 bases). Germline CDR1 and CDR2: MGHDK and SYGVNS. V was pared by 2 bases and J by 5 bases, with 24 bases between. The CDR3 is made up of 18 amino acids. The CDR3 loop is CASSETRVSGVHPYGYTF. The CDR3 DNA is TGTGCCAGCAGTGAAACCCGCGTATCAGGGGTCCATCCTTATGGCTACACCTTC.

The chain employs TRBV4-2 and TRBJ1-2; D might be TRBD1 (5 bases). The CDR3 has 13 residues. The germline V gene has CDR1 LGHNA and CDR2 YNFKEQ. V lost 5 bases, J lost 5 bases, and 12 bases lay in between. The CDR3 region has the DNA TGTGCCAGCAGCATCGGGGGTGGGTATGGCTACACCTTC. This gives the protein CASSIGGGYGYTF.

The genes are TRBV25-1 and TRBJ2-5; TRBD2 aligns across 8 bases. The ends lost 8 bases at V and 5 bases at J; junction bases unmatched: 7. The germline V gene has CDR1 MGHDK and CDR2 SYGVNS. The CDR3 contains 13 residues. CDR3 loop: CASRTSSWETQYF. CDR3 DNA sequence: TGTGCCAGCCGGACTAGCTCTTGGGAGACCCAGTACTTC.